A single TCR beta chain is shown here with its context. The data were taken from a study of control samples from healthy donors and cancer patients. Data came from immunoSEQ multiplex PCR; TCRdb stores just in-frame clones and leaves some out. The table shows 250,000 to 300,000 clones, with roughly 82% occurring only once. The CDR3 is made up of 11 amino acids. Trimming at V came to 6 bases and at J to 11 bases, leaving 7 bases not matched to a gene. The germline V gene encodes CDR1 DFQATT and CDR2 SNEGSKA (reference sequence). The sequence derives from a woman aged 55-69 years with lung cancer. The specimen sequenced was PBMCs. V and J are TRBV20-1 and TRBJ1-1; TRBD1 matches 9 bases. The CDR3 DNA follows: TGCAGTGCGCGACAGGGGGACGGGGCTTTCTTT. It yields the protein CSARQGDGAFF.